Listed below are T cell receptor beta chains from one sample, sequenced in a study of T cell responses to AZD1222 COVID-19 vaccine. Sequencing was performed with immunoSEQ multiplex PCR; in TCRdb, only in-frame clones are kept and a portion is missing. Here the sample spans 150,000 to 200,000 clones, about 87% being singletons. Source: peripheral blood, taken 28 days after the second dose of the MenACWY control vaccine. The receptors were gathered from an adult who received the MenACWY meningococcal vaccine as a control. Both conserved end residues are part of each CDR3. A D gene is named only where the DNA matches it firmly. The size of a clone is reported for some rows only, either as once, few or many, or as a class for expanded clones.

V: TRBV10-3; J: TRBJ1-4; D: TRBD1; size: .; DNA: TGTGCCATCAGTTACAGGGGGCTGTATGAAAAACTGTTTTTT; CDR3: CAISYRGLYEKLFF
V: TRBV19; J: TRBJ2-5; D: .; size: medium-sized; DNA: TGTGCCAGTAGTCCAGGAGCTCCTGGGGGAGAGACCCAGTACTTC; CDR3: CASSPGAPGGETQYF
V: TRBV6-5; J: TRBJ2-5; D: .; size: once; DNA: TGTGCCAGCAGCACAGGGACTGGGGAGACCCAGTACTTC; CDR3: CASSTGTGETQYF
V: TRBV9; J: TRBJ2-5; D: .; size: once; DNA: TGTGCCAGCAGCACTCGAGGCGTATTACAAGAGACCCAGTACTTC; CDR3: CASSTRGVLQETQYF
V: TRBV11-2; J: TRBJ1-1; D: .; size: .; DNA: TGTGCCAGCAGCGTATTAGAGGGGAACACTGAAGCTTTCTTT; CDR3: CASSVLEGNTEAFF
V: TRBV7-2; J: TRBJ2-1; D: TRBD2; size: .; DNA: TGTGCCAGCAGCCCCCGGACTAGCGGGGGATCCTACAATGAGCAGTTCTTC; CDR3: CASSPRTSGGSYNEQFF
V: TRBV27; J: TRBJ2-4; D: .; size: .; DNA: TGTGCCAGCAGTCCATCCGGGACTCGCAGGAACATTCAGTACTTC; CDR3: CASSPSGTRRNIQYF
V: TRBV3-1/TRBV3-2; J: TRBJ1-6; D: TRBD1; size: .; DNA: TGTGCCAGCAGCCAATCAAGGACAGGGGGCATTTCACCCCTCCACTTT; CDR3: CASSQSRTGGISPLHF
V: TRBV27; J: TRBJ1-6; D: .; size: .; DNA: TGTGCCAGCAGTTTTGAGGGACCGAAATATAATTCACCCCTCCACTTT; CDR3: CASSFEGPKYNSPLHF
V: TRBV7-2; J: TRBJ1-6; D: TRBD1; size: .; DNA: TGTGCCAGCAGCTTAGGTATCGCGGGACAGGGAGATTCACCCCTCCACTTT; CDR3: CASSLGIAGQGDSPLHF
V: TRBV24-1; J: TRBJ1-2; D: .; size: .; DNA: TGTGCCACCAGTGACCCTGGACGGCTCCTCGGTGATGGCTACACCTTC; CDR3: CATSDPGRLLGDGYTF
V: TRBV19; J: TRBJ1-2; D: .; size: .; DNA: TGTGCCACGCATAGACATGGTGGCTACACCTTC; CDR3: CATHRHGGYTF
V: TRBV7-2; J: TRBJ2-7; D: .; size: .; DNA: TGTGCCAGCAGCTTAAGAGTTAGAAGCCCCTACGAGCAGTACTTC; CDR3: CASSLRVRSPYEQYF
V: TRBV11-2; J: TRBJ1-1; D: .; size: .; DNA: TGTGCCAGCAGCTCCCGGCAGGGGCCGCCGAACACTGAAGCTTTCTTT; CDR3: CASSSRQGPPNTEAFF
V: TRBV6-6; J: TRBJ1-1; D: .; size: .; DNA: TGTGCCAGCAGTTACGGCGAGGCTTTCTTT; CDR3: CASSYGEAFF
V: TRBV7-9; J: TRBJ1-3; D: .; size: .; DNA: TGTGCCAGCAGCTTAGAATTAGGGCGAGACTACACCATATATTTT; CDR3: CASSLELGRDYTIYF
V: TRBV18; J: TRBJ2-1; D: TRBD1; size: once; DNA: TGTGCCAGCTCAACGGGACAGGTTAACTACAATGAGCAGTTCTTC; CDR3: CASSTGQVNYNEQFF
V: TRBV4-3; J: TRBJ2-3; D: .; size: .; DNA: TGCGCCAGCAGCCAAGGGATTCAAGGCACAGATACGCAGTATTTT; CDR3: CASSQGIQGTDTQYF
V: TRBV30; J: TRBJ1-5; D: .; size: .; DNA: TGTGCCTGGGGGGACATTAATCAGCCCCAGCATTTT; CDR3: CAWGDINQPQHF
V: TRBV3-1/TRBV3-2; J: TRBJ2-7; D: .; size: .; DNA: TGTGCCAGCAGCCAGACAAGTTACGAGCAGTACTTC; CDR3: CASSQTSYEQYF